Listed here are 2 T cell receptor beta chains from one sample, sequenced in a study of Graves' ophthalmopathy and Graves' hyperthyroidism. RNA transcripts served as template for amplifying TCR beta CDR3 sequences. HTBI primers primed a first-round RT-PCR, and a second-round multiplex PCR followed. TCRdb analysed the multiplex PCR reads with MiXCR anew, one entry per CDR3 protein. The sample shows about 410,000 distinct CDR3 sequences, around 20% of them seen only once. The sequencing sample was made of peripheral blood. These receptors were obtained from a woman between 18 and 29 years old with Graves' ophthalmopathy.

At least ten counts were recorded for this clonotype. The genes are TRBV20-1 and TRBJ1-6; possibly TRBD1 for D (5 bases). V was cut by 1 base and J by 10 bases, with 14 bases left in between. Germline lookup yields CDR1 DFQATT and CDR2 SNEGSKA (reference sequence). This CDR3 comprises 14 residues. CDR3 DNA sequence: TGCAGTGCTAGAGGAGGGGTTCCTAGCTCACCCCTCCACTTT. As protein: CSARGGVPSSPLHF.

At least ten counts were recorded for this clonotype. CDR3: CASEAGSETQYF. The CDR3 region has the DNA TGTGCCAGCGAGGCAGGTAGTGAGACCCAGTACTTC. V gene TRBV6-1 combines with J gene TRBJ2-5, with D uncertain. The CDR3 contains 12 residues. Germline V lookup: CDR1 MNHNS, CDR2 SASEGT. Trimming cost V 8 bases and J 5 bases, with 12 bases left between them.